These 25 T cell receptor beta chains share one sample of origin, sequenced in a study of shared clonotypes between healthy human individuals. Assay: immunoSEQ multiplex PCR; the TCRdb copy retains only in-frame clones and omits some. This table holds 600,000 or so clones, roughly 98% found once. CD45RO-negative, CCR7-positively selected cells formed the naive CD8 fraction, excluding terminally differentiated effector memory CD45RA+ cells. Sample: naive CD8+ T cells sorted from blood. These receptors came from a man aged 25 to 45 in good health.

This clone was seen just once. DNA of the CDR3: TGTGCCAGCAGCTTAAGATTAGACAATGAGCAGTTCTTC. It codes for CASSLRLDNEQFF. The chain recombines TRBV7-7 with TRBJ2-1; no definite D call. This CDR3 contains 13 residues. CDR1 SSHAT and CDR2 FNYEAQ come from the germline V gene (reference sequence). V gave up 2 bases and J gave up 5 bases, with 7 bases separating them.

The chain carries TRBV14 and TRBJ2-3, with D tentatively TRBD2 (6 bases). This CDR3 contains 16 residues. Per the germline V gene, CDR1 is SGHDN and CDR2 is FVKESK. The V end lost 4 bases, the J end lost 5 bases, and 19 bases lay between the germline ends. CDR3 residues: CASSLRLDAGGDTQYF. Here the CDR3 DNA reads TGTGCCAGCAGCCTCCGACTAGACGCGGGCGGAGATACGCAGTATTTT.

With regard to this clone: Other nucleotide sequences in the sample specify the same CDR3. This rearrangement joins TRBV7-9 to TRBJ2-7, with 9 bases identical to TRBD1. CDR1 is SEHNR and CDR2 is FQNEAQ in the germline V gene (reference sequence). Germline trimming cut 1 base from V and 2 bases from J; bases unmatched to any gene: 0. CDR3 length: 14 residues. The CDR3: CASSLGQGAYEQYF. CDR3 in DNA: TGTGCCAGCAGCTTAGGACAGGGGGCCTACGAGCAGTACTTC.

The chain combines TRBV6-1 with TRBJ1-1, with TRBD1 identical over 8 bases. Looked up from germline, CDR1 is MNHNS and CDR2 is SASEGT. The J segment lost 3 bases and the V segment lost 2 bases, leaving 5 bases of the junction unmatched. CDR3 size: 15 residues. The CDR3 region has the DNA TGTGCCAGCAGTGAAACGTCAGGGGGCTACACTGAAGCTTTCTTT. Amino acid sequence: CASSETSGGYTEAFF.

This chain connects TRBV29-1 to TRBJ1-1; D is unresolved. The CDR3 is 13 amino acids. From germline, CDR1 is SQVTM and CDR2 ANQGSEA. V was trimmed by 3 bases and J by 4 bases, leaving 12 bases between them. This CDR3 is CSVEGEMGTEAFF. CDR3 DNA sequence: TGCAGCGTTGAGGGTGAGATGGGCACTGAAGCTTTCTTT.

The chain recombines TRBV7-9 with TRBJ2-3; no reliable D call. Germline V lookup: CDR1 SEHNR, CDR2 FQNEAQ (reference sequence). V was pared by 5 bases and J by 0 bases, with 15 bases between. This CDR3 contains 16 residues. As DNA, the CDR3 is TGTGCCAGCAGCAGACCTAGTGGCCTAAGCACAGATACGCAGTATTTT. Encoded protein: CASSRPSGLSTDTQYF. Together with reference TRBV7-9 and TRBJ2-3, the CDR3 gives the full variable domain: DTGVSQNPRHKITKRGQNVTFRCDPISEHNRLYWYRQTLGQGPEFLTYFQNEAQLEKSRLLSDRFSAERPKGSFSTLEIQRTEQGDSAMYLCASSRPSGLSTDTQYFGPGTRLTVL.

The CDR3 region has the DNA TGTGCCAGCAGCGCGGACGGGAATGAAAAACTGTTTTTT. It translates to CASSADGNEKLFF. This sequence joins TRBV9 and TRBJ1-4; D remains ambiguous. Trimming took 3 bases from V and 5 from J, leaving 8 bases between them. Germline-derived CDR1 and CDR2 are SGDLS and YYNGEE. The CDR3 is 13 amino acids.

This sequence joins TRBV6-5 and TRBJ1-1; D uncertain. In germline, CDR1 is MNHEY, CDR2 SVGAGI. Trimming took off 9 bases at V and 5 bases at J, with 10 bases between the two ends. The CDR3 loop spans 11 amino acids. The CDR3 nucleotides read TGTGCCAGTTCTCCAACAACTGAAGCTTTCTTT. Its protein product is CASSPTTEAFF.

The chain recombines TRBV9 with TRBJ2-1, with 7 bases lining up with TRBD2. The CDR3 is made up of 14 amino acids. From germline, CDR1 is SGDLS and CDR2 YYNGEE. V lost 4 bases, J lost 3 bases, and 4 bases stayed unmatched. CDR3 region: CASSRGDLYNEQFF. The CDR3 bases are TGTGCCAGCAGCCGGGGGGACCTCTACAATGAGCAGTTCTTC.

The chain joins TRBV27 to TRBJ2-7, with D unresolved. Trimming pared 7 bases from V and 5 bases from J, leaving 15 bases between. The CDR3 sequence is 13 residues long. CDR1 is MNHEY, CDR2 SMNVEV, per germline (reference sequence). The CDR3 region has the DNA TGTGCCAGCAACACCGGGCAAGGGAACGAGCAGTACTTC. Protein product: CASNTGQGNEQYF.

The chain couples TRBV11-2 to TRBJ2-5; D gene uncertain. The CDR3 has 11 amino acids. Per the germline V gene, CDR1 is SGHAT and CDR2 is FQNNGV. V lost 5 bases and J 4 bases, leaving 5 bases between the germline ends. Here the CDR3 DNA reads TGTGCCAGCAGCCACCTAGAGACCCAGTACTTC. Translated: CASSHLETQYF.

DNA of the CDR3: TGTGCCAGCAGCGTAGACCCCCACGAGCAGTACTTC. Its translation is CASSVDPHEQYF. The chain is built from TRBV9 and TRBJ2-7; D gene ambiguous. Trimming stripped 0 bases from V and 5 bases from J, with 6 bases between. This CDR3 has 12 amino acids. Per germline, CDR1 SGDLS and CDR2 YYNGEE.

V usage is TRBV9 and J usage is TRBJ2-7; 7 nucleotides agree with TRBD1. V lost 3 bases to trimming and J lost 6 bases; unmatched junction nucleotides: 3. Germline CDR1 is SGDLS and CDR2 is YYNGEE. There are 12 residues in the CDR3. CDR3 sequence: CASSASGGEQYF. CDR3 coding DNA: TGTGCCAGCAGCGCGTCAGGGGGCGAGCAGTACTTC.

The rearrangement uses TRBV7-3 and TRBJ2-2, with D perhaps matching TRBD2 (5 bases). Trimming took 2 bases from V and 1 from J, leaving 8 bases between them. The germline V gene has CDR1 SGHTA and CDR2 FQGTGA. The length of the CDR3 is 15 residues. The CDR3 DNA follows: TGTGCCAGCAGCTTAGGGGAGTTGAACACCGGGGAGCTGTTTTTT. This translates into CASSLGELNTGELFF.

Comments on this clone: Other DNA sequences within the sample encode an identical CDR3. The CDR3 sequence: CASSPGTGDYEQYF. The CDR3 DNA sequence: TGTGCCAGCAGTCCCGGTACAGGAGACTACGAGCAGTACTTC. V usage is TRBV27 and J usage is TRBJ2-7; perhaps TRBD1 as D (5 bases). Trimming left V 5 bases short and J 3 bases short, with 14 bases between. Germline CDR1 MNHEY, CDR2 SMNVEV (reference sequence). The CDR3 runs 14 residues.

The J gene is TRBJ2-1, the V gene TRBV18; D is unresolved. The CDR3 covers 14 residues. CDR1 KGHSH and CDR2 LQKENI come from the germline V gene. V was cut by 2 bases and J by 6 bases, with 11 bases left in between. CDR3 nucleotides: TGTGCCAGCTCACCAAAGGAGAGGAGCAATGAGCAGTTCTTC. Its protein is CASSPKERSNEQFF.

This chain uses TRBV14 with TRBJ2-1; 12 bases are a match to TRBD2. The CDR3 has 17 residues. Per germline, CDR1 SGHDN and CDR2 FVKESK. The V segment lost 0 bases and the J segment 9 bases; nucleotides outside the gene matches: 9. The CDR3 region is CASSQERLAGVHGEQFF. CDR3 DNA: TGTGCCAGCAGCCAAGAGAGACTAGCGGGAGTTCACGGTGAGCAGTTCTTC.

This clone was recorded only once. The chain uses TRBV15 and TRBJ2-1, with 14 bases fitting TRBD2. V was clipped by 2 bases and J by 10 bases; unmatched bases: 10. CDR3 size: 17 residues. Germline CDR1 LNHNV, CDR2 YYDKDF (reference sequence). The CDR3 DNA reads TGTGCCACCAGCAGACGCCCTACGGGACTAGCGGGAGAGGAGCAGTTCTTC. Amino acids: CATSRRPTGLAGEEQFF.

V gene TRBV28 combines with J gene TRBJ2-7; TRBD1 aligns across 7 bases. The germline gives CDR1 MDHEN, CDR2 SYDVKM. The V segment lost 5 bases and the J segment 0 bases; nucleotides outside the gene matches: 4. The CDR3 consists of 14 residues. The CDR3 sequence is CASSPRDSSYEQYF. The CDR3 DNA reads TGTGCCAGCAGTCCCCGGGACAGCTCCTACGAGCAGTACTTC.

The chain couples TRBV9 to TRBJ1-4; the D is unclear. The CDR3 runs to 15 residues. V lost 0 bases to trimming and J lost 6 bases, with 12 bases between them. Germline V gives CDR1 SGDLS, CDR2 YYNGEE. CDR3 sequence: CASSVVGLLHEKLFF. DNA for the CDR3: TGTGCCAGCAGCGTAGTAGGGCTCCTACATGAAAAACTGTTTTTT.

V usage is TRBV6-5 and J usage is TRBJ2-1, with 9 bases matching TRBD1. Unmatched junction bases numbered 8, after V lost 2 bases and J lost 9 bases. This CDR3 region has 15 residues. The germline CDR1 and CDR2 sequences are MNHEY and SVGAGI. CDR3 residues: CASSYGTGLPIEQFF. In DNA, the CDR3 is TGTGCCAGCAGTTACGGGACAGGGCTCCCAATTGAGCAGTTCTTC.

The rearrangement joins TRBV28 to TRBJ2-1, with D possibly matching TRBD2 (6 bases). The germline V and J ends were trimmed by 10 bases and 9 bases, with 22 bases remaining between them. This CDR3 comprises 14 residues. The germline V gene encodes CDR1 MDHEN and CDR2 SYDVKM. In nucleotides, the CDR3 is TGTGCCACCAAGCCCGGGACTCTGGGAGGTGAGCAGTTCTTC. Protein: CATKPGTLGGEQFF.

V and J are TRBV7-2 and TRBJ1-1, with D unresolved. The CDR3 is 13 residues long. In germline, CDR1 is SGHTA, CDR2 FQGNSA. Trimming left V 3 bases short and J 1 base short, with 6 bases between. The DNA of the CDR3 is TGTGCCAGCAGCTTGCCCTGGAACACTGAAGCTTTCTTT. Translation: CASSLPWNTEAFF.

V and J are TRBV28 and TRBJ2-7; 9 bases agree with TRBD2. This CDR3 contains 19 residues. V dropped 5 bases and J dropped 6; count of bases not matched to a gene: 23. Looked up from germline, CDR1 is MDHEN and CDR2 is SYDVKM. For the CDR3, the DNA is TGTGCCAGCAGTCTCGATCTGGACAGTGGACTAGCGCGGATTAGCGAGCAGTACTTC. It specifies CASSLDLDSGLARISEQYF.

J is TRBJ2-2 and V is TRBV27, with D unclear. Germline lookup yields CDR1 MNHEY and CDR2 SMNVEV (reference sequence). The CDR3 extends over 13 amino acids. V was shortened by 2 bases and J by 7 bases, with 8 bases between the two germline ends. The CDR3 DNA is TGTGCCAGCAGTTTAGTTGGTATCGGGGAGCTGTTTTTT. Translated, it gives CASSLVGIGELFF.